These 15 T cell receptor beta chains were sequenced from one sample in a study of control samples from healthy donors and cancer patients. Clones were read by immunoSEQ multiplex PCR, and TCRdb kept only the in-frame ones, dropping some. The sample carries roughly 120,000 clones, roughly 95% recorded once. The source material was blood. The receptors were gathered from a man aged 25 to 40 in good health.

The rearrangement links TRBV25-1 to TRBJ1-4; 7 bases fit TRBD1. V shed 5 bases and J 5 bases; nucleotides not matched to a gene: 8. CDR3 length: 15 residues. The germline CDR1 and CDR2 sequences are MGHDK and SYGVNS. CDR3 bases: TGTGCCAGCAGTTCGTACAGGGGATACAATGAAAAACTGTTTTTT. Encoded protein: CASSSYRGYNEKLFF.

The chain is built from TRBV5-6 and TRBJ2-2; 7 bases match TRBD1. The CDR3 sequence is 16 residues long. Germline lookup yields CDR1 SGHDT and CDR2 YYEEEE. The V segment lost 0 bases and the J segment 3 bases; nucleotides outside the gene matches: 5. The CDR3, as DNA: TGTGCCAGCAGCTTGGTTAGACAGGGAGACACCGGGGAGCTGTTTTTT. It translates to CASSLVRQGDTGELFF.

The CDR3 spells CASSRGSVPDTQYF. CDR3 DNA: TGTGCCAGCAGCCGTGGATCCGTACCTGATACGCAGTATTTT. The rearrangement joins TRBV5-5 to TRBJ2-3; D uncertain. This CDR3 has 14 amino acids. The V gene's germline CDR1 is SGHKS and CDR2 YYEKEE (reference sequence). Between the trimmed V and J ends, which lost 4 bases and 6 bases, there was a span of 15 bases.

The chain recombines TRBV15 with TRBJ1-5; perhaps TRBD1 as D (5 bases). V was trimmed by 5 bases and J by 4 bases, leaving 18 bases between them. The CDR3 consists of 16 residues. CDR1 is LNHNV, CDR2 YYDKDF, per germline (reference sequence). The CDR3 sequence is CATSGETVQINQPQHF. The CDR3 DNA follows: TGTGCCACCAGCGGGGAGACAGTGCAGATAAATCAGCCCCAGCATTTT.

J is TRBJ1-6 and V is TRBV19; TRBD1 is a possible D gene (6 bases). V gave up 1 base and J gave up 10 bases, with 20 bases separating them. The CDR3 sequence is 17 residues long. Germline values: CDR1 LNHDA, CDR2 SQIVND (reference sequence). The CDR3 DNA sequence: TGTGCCAGTAGTATAGTGGAACAGGGACTCCGGGGGTCACCCCTCCACTTT. Its protein product is CASSIVEQGLRGSPLHF. The full variable domain, with the rest looked up from reference TRBV19 and TRBJ1-6, is DGGITQSPKYLFRKEGQNVTLSCEQNLNHDAMYWYRQDPGQGLRLIYYSQIVNDFQKGDIAEGYSVSREKKESFPLTVTSAQKNPTAFYLCASSIVEQGLRGSPLHFGNGTRLTVT.

This sequence joins TRBV5-1 and TRBJ1-2; weak D call: TRBD1 (5 bases). The CDR3 has 13 amino acids. Germline lookup yields CDR1 SGHRS and CDR2 YFSETQ. Between the trimmed V and J ends, which lost 0 bases and 4 bases, there was a span of 7 bases. Here the CDR3 DNA reads TGCGCCAGCAGCTTGGCCGGGACCTATGGCTACACCTTC. Encoded protein: CASSLAGTYGYTF.

The chain uses TRBV30 and TRBJ2-3; D remains unclear. Germline V gene data show CDR1 as GTSNPN and CDR2 as SVGIG (reference sequence). The CDR3 has 13 amino acids. V lost 3 bases and J lost 2, with 9 bases in between. The CDR3 bases are TGTGCCTGGAGCCCCGGCTACACAGATACGCAGTATTTT. Translating gives CAWSPGYTDTQYF.

CDR3 protein: CAWMLQHDSNQPQHF. CDR3 in DNA: TGTGCCTGGATGCTACAGCACGATAGCAATCAGCCCCAGCATTTT. This chain uses TRBV30 with TRBJ1-5; D remains unclear. CDR1 and CDR2 from the germline V gene are GTSNPN and SVGIG (reference sequence). CDR3 length equals 15 residues. Trimming stripped 4 bases from V and 0 bases from J, with 13 bases between. The full variable domain, with the rest looked up from reference TRBV30 and TRBJ1-5, is SQTIHQWPATLVQPVGSPLSLECTVEGTSNPNLYWYRQAAGRGLQLLFYSVGIGQISSEVPQNLSASRPQDRQFILSSKKLLLSDSGFYLCAWMLQHDSNQPQHFGDGTRLSIL.

The chain links TRBV7-2 to TRBJ1-1; D is perhaps TRBD1 (5 bases). V shed 2 bases and J shed 7 bases, with 8 bases lying between them. This CDR3 spans 12 amino acids. The V gene's germline CDR1 is SGHTA and CDR2 FQGNSA. CDR3: CASSLLDIEAFF. The CDR3 DNA sequence: TGTGCCAGCAGCTTATTGGACATTGAAGCTTTCTTT. Full variable domain (outside the CDR3, taken from reference TRBV7-2 and TRBJ1-1): GAGVSQSPSNKVTEKGKDVELRCDPISGHTALYWYRQSLGQGLEFLIYFQGNSAPDKSGLPSDRFSAERTGGSVSTLTIQRTQQEDSAVYLCASSLLDIEAFFGQGTRLTVV.

The V gene is TRBV19, the J gene TRBJ1-1, with TRBD1 matching over 8 bases. The CDR3 extends over 13 amino acids. The ends lost 5 bases at V and 5 bases at J; junction bases unmatched: 4. Germline CDR1 LNHDA, CDR2 SQIVND (reference sequence). The CDR3: CASSGQGLTEAFF. CDR3 nucleotide sequence: TGTGCCAGTAGTGGACAGGGTTTGACTGAAGCTTTCTTT. Variable domain in full (rest from reference TRBV19 and TRBJ1-1): DGGITQSPKYLFRKEGQNVTLSCEQNLNHDAMYWYRQDPGQGLRLIYYSQIVNDFQKGDIAEGYSVSREKKESFPLTVTSAQKNPTAFYLCASSGQGLTEAFFGQGTRLTVV.

CDR3 amino acids: CASSPLGRTGYTF. CDR3 nucleotide sequence: TGTGCCAGCAGTCCTCTGGGACGGACTGGCTACACCTTC. The rearrangement uses TRBV28 and TRBJ1-2, with a weak D call TRBD1 (5 bases). The CDR3 covers 13 residues. The V and J ends lost 5 bases and 7 bases respectively, with 14 bases between them. The germline gives CDR1 MDHEN, CDR2 SYDVKM.

This clone showed up just a few times. The chain uses TRBV7-9 and TRBJ1-1; no reliable D call. Trimming stripped 1 base from V and 0 bases from J, with 12 bases between. Germline V gene lookup returns CDR1 SEHNR and CDR2 FQNEAQ (reference sequence). This CDR3 has 16 amino acids. The CDR3 nucleotides are TGTGCCAGCAGCTTAGGCCGAGGAACGGTGAACACTGAAGCTTTCTTT. This codes for CASSLGRGTVNTEAFF.

This rearrangement joins TRBV28 to TRBJ1-3; TRBD1 matches at 8 bases. This CDR3 is built from 17 residues. J lost 3 bases, V lost 4 bases, and 11 bases had no gene match. Per the germline V gene, CDR1 is MDHEN and CDR2 is SYDVKM. The CDR3 DNA follows: TGTGCCAGCAGTTCCCGTTTCCAGGGGGCATATGGAAACACCATATATTTT. Translated, it gives CASSSRFQGAYGNTIYF.

The CDR3 DNA is TGTGCCAGCAGCTTAAGGGAGGGGGGACAGTCCTCGAGCGGGTCCATTCAGTACTTC. Encoded protein: CASSLREGGQSSSGSIQYF. V and J are TRBV11-2 and TRBJ2-4, with D tentatively TRBD1 or TRBD2 (7 bases each). Germline CDR1 and CDR2: SGHAT and FQNNGV. V was shortened by 2 bases and J by 9 bases, with 29 bases between the two germline ends. This CDR3 region has 19 residues.

This chain uses TRBV27 with TRBJ1-2; D not certain. Germline V gene data show CDR1 as MNHEY and CDR2 as SMNVEV (reference sequence). CDR3 length: 14 residues. Trimming cost V 5 bases and J 4 bases, with 14 bases left between them. The CDR3 nucleotides read TGTGCCAGCAGTCCCCCTGGAGTGTCCTATGGCTACACCTTC. Translated, it gives CASSPPGVSYGYTF.